What follows are 4 T cell receptor beta chains derived from one specimen sequenced in a study of CD8 T cells in Susac syndrome. Random hexamers were used to reverse transcribe an amount of about 0.45 to 1 ug RNA. TCRdb redid the calling of the immunoSEQ multiplex PCR reads with MiXCR, one entry per CDR3 protein. The data hold roughly 50,000 distinct CDR3 sequences, with 80% to 95% observed a single time. The specimen was CD8+ T cells from PBMCs. The receptors originated from a human donor in good health.

The chain employs TRBV10-1 and TRBJ2-2, with 8 bases that match TRBD2. Trimming cost V 6 bases and J 8 bases; bases outside gene matches: 2. The CDR3 runs to 12 residues. Germline CDR1 reads WNHNN; CDR2 reads SYGVQD (reference sequence). The CDR3 sequence: CASSVAGGELFF. The CDR3 coding sequence is TGCGCCAGCAGCGTAGCGGGAGGGGAGCTGTTTTTT.

V is TRBV5-6 and J is TRBJ2-1; D is undetermined. Germline CDR1 reads SGHDT; CDR2 reads YYEEEE. The CDR3 runs to 15 residues. Trimming stripped 0 bases from V and 3 bases from J, with 10 bases between. The CDR3 nucleotides are TGTGCCAGCAGCTTGGACAGCTGGGGCTACAATGAGCAGTTCTTC. Translation gives CASSLDSWGYNEQFF.

The V call is TRBV20-1, the J call TRBJ2-7; D tentatively reads TRBD1 or TRBD2 (5 bases each). There are 13 residues in the CDR3. With 4 bases removed from V and 0 bases from J, the gap between germline ends came to 10 bases. Germline-derived CDR1 and CDR2 are DFQATT and SNEGSKA (reference sequence). The CDR3 protein is CSAKGRASYEQYF. The CDR3 region has the DNA TGCAGTGCTAAGGGGCGGGCCTCCTACGAGCAGTACTTC.

This chain uses TRBV28 with TRBJ1-2; D is uncertain. The CDR3 consists of 13 residues. Trimming stripped 7 bases from V and 8 bases from J, with 17 bases between. The germline V gene has CDR1 MDHEN and CDR2 SYDVKM. In DNA, the CDR3 is TGTGCCAGCACTTCGGTTAGGGCCGGAGGCTACACCTTC. Its translation: CASTSVRAGGYTF.